Shown below are 9 T cell receptor beta chains from a single sample sequenced in a study of cytomegalovirus exposure and HLA in healthy donors. Use of 60 Vbeta and 13 Jbeta primers characterized the PCR. The assay was immunoSEQ multiplex PCR, and TCRdb's table has in-frame clones only and misses some. The sample has roughly 160,000 clones; 87% are singletons. Material: PBMCs. The receptor set was obtained from a woman aged 25 to 45 in good health and CMV-seronegative.

The chain recombines TRBV28 with TRBJ2-7; 7 nucleotides align to TRBD1. This CDR3 spans 14 amino acids. Germline trimming cut 6 bases from V and 3 bases from J; bases unmatched to any gene: 8. Germline CDR1 reads MDHEN; CDR2 reads SYDVKM. The CDR3: CASRGTGVGYEQYF. The CDR3 DNA sequence: TGTGCCAGCAGGGGCACAGGGGTGGGCTACGAGCAGTACTTC.

In this sample, this clone turned up a few times. This sequence joins TRBV28 and TRBJ1-5; D may be TRBD1 (6 bases). V gave up 5 bases and J gave up 0 bases, with 11 bases separating them. Germline CDR1 reads MDHEN; CDR2 reads SYDVKM. The CDR3 contains 15 residues. Here the CDR3 DNA reads TGTGCCAGCAGTGCAAGACAGGTTAGCAATCAGCCCCAGCATTTT. Its protein is CASSARQVSNQPQHF.

The chain combines TRBV6-5 with TRBJ2-5; 10 positions match TRBD2. Per the germline V gene, CDR1 is MNHEY and CDR2 is SVGAGI. V dropped 5 bases and J dropped 11; count of bases not matched to a gene: 14. This CDR3 is 15 amino acids long. In DNA, the CDR3 is TGTGCCAGCAGTACCGGGACTAGCGTCGCCGGTGAGCAGTACTTC. The encoded protein is CASSTGTSVAGEQYF.

The V gene is TRBV27, the J gene TRBJ2-1; TRBD2 matches 7 bases. CDR1 is MNHEY and CDR2 is SMNVEV in the germline V gene (reference sequence). The CDR3 contains 15 residues. The V gene end was trimmed by 3 bases and the J gene end by 9 bases; junction bases not matched to a gene: 11. The CDR3 sequence is CASSFAGRLWGEQFF. The CDR3 DNA sequence: TGTGCCAGCAGTTTCGCCGGGAGGCTATGGGGTGAGCAGTTCTTC.

This rearrangement joins TRBV19 to TRBJ2-5, with 7 bases aligning to TRBD2. Germline CDR1 LNHDA, CDR2 SQIVND (reference sequence). Trimming removed 8 bases from V and 1 base from J; junction bases left unmatched: 4. CDR3 length: 13 amino acids. In nucleotides, the CDR3 is TGTGCCAGTTCAGCGGGGCTCCAAGAGACCCAGTACTTC. This encodes CASSAGLQETQYF.

The V gene is TRBV6-1, the J gene TRBJ2-2; TRBD1 agrees at 10 bases. This CDR3 region has 17 residues. In germline, CDR1 is MNHNS, CDR2 SASEGT. V lost 4 bases and J lost 7; bases outside the gene matches: 12. CDR3: CASSGTNGGQGFGELFF. DNA of the CDR3: TGTGCCAGCAGTGGCACGAATGGGGGACAGGGGTTCGGGGAGCTGTTTTTT.

The gene calls are TRBV16 and TRBJ2-3, with 13 positions matching TRBD2. This CDR3 region has 17 residues. Germline assignment: CDR1 KGHSY and CDR2 FQNENV. V trimming: 3 bases; J trimming: 5 bases; junction bases outside the gene matches: 8. The DNA for the CDR3 is TGTGCCAGCAGCCAGGCTCTACTAGCGGGAGGGGAAGATACGCAGTATTTT. This codes for CASSQALLAGGEDTQYF.

This chain joins TRBV5-1 and TRBJ2-7; perhaps TRBD1 as D (5 bases). Trimming removed 5 bases at V and 2 bases at J, with 14 bases between. The CDR3 has 14 residues. Germline CDR1 and CDR2: SGHRS and YFSETQ. Here the CDR3 DNA reads TGCGCCAGCAGATCTTCCCCAGGGCCCTACGAGCAGTACTTC. Translating gives CASRSSPGPYEQYF.

This chain joins TRBV2 and TRBJ1-4; D is possibly TRBD1 (6 bases). V shed 6 bases and J shed 16 bases, with 15 bases lying between them. Germline CDR1 is SNHLY and CDR2 is FYNNEI. The CDR3 is made up of 11 amino acids. The CDR3 nucleotides are TGTGCCAGCAGAGATACAGGGTATGAGTTTTTT. Its translation: CASRDTGYEFF.